Below, 2 T cell receptor beta chains from the same sample are listed, as sequenced in a study of blood T cell repertoires in COVID-19. TCRdb keeps only in-frame clones here, not all; method: immunoSEQ multiplex PCR. The table has roughly 320,000 clones, 89% seen once; the top ten hold about 1.7%. Sequences were obtained from peripheral blood. The receptors derive from a woman in her thirties with COVID-19, enrolled during active disease.

The rearrangement links TRBV5-4 to TRBJ1-2, with 9 positions matching TRBD1. Germline assignment: CDR1 SGHNT and CDR2 YYREEE (reference sequence). With 5 bases clipped from V and 4 bases from J, the junction kept 12 bases outside the gene matches. This CDR3 region has 16 residues. The CDR3 is CASSLPRGQGGYGYTF. Written as DNA, the CDR3 is TGTGCCAGCAGTCTACCCCGGGGACAGGGCGGCTATGGCTACACCTTC.

CDR3 DNA sequence: TGTGCCAGCAGCGGGGACAGGCGGGCAAACACCATATATTTT. It is translated as CASSGDRRANTIYF. The chain combines TRBV9 with TRBJ1-3, with 8 bases that match TRBD1. The V gene end was trimmed by 3 bases and the J gene end by 6 bases; junction bases not matched to a gene: 5. Germline CDR1 reads SGDLS; CDR2 reads YYNGEE. The CDR3 is 14 residues long.